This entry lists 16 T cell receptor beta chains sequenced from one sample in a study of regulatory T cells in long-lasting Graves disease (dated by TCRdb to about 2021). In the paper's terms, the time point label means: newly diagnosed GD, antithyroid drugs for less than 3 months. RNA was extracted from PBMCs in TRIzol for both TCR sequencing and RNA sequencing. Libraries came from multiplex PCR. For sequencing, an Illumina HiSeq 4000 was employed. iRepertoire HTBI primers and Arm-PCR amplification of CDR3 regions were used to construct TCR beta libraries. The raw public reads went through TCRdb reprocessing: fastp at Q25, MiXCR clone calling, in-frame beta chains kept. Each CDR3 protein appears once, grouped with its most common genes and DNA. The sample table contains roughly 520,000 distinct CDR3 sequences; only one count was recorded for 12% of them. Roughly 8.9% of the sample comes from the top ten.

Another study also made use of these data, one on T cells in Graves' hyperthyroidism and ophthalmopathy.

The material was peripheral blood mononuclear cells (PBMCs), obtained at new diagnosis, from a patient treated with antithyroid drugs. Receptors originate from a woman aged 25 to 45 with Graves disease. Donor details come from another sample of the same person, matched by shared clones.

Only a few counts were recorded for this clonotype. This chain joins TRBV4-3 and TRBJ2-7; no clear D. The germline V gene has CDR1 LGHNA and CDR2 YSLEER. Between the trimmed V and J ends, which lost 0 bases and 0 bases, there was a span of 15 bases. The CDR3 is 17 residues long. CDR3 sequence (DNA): TGCGCCAGCAGCCAAGATCGGTTAGGTGCGAGCTCCTACGAGCAGTACTTC. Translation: CASSQDRLGASSYEQYF.

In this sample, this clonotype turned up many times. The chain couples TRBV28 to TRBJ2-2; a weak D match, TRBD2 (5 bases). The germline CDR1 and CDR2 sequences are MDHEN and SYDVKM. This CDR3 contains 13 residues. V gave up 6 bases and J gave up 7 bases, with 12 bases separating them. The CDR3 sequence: CASRTTWGGELFF. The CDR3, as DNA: TGTGCCAGCAGGACTACCTGGGGCGGGGAGCTGTTTTTT.

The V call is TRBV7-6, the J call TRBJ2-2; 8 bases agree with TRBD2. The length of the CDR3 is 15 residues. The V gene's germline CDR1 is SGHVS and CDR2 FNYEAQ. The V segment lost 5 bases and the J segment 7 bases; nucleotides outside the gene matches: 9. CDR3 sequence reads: CASSPIRGGLGELFF. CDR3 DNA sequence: TGTGCCAGCAGCCCCATTCGGGGGGGCCTCGGGGAGCTGTTTTTT.

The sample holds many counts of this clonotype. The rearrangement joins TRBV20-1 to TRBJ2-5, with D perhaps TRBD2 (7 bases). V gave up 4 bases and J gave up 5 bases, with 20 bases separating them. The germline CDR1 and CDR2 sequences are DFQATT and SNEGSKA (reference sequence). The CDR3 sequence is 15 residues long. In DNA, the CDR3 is TGCAGTGCTATACATCTTGGGGGGGGCGGGGAGACCCAGTACTTC. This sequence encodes CSAIHLGGGGETQYF.

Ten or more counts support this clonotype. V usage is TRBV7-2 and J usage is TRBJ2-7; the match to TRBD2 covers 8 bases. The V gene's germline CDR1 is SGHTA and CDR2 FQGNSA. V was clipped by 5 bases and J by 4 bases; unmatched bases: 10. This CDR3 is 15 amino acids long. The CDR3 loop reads CASSPRGGALYEQYF. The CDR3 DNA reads TGTGCCAGCAGCCCTCGGGGGGGGGCGCTTTACGAGCAGTACTTC.

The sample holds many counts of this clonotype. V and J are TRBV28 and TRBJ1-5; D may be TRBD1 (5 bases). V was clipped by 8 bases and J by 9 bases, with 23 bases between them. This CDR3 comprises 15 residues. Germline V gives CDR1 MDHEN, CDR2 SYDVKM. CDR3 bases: TGTGCCAGCCCCCCGGGCTCCGGGACCGTGGGGCCCCAGCATTTT. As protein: CASPPGSGTVGPQHF.

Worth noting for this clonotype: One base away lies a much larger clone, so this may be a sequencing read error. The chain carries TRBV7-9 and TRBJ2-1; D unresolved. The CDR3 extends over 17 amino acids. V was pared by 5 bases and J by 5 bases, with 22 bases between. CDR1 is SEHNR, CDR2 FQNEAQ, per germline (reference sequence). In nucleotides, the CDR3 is TGTGCCAGCAGCGCCCCCCAGGCCACTGGGGTTCACAATGAGCAGTTCTTC. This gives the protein CASSAPQATGVHNEQFF.

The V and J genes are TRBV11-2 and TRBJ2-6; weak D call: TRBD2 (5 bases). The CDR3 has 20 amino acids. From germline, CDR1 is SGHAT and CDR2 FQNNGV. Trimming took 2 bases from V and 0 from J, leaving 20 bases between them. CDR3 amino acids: CASSLTPGVPRSSGANVLTF. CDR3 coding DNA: TGTGCCAGCAGCTTAACGCCCGGGGTTCCTCGTAGCTCTGGGGCCAACGTCCTGACTTTC.

Here the CDR3 DNA reads TGTGCCAGCTCACCAGTGAGTACCGGGGGCACTGAAGCTTTCTTT. As protein: CASSPVSTGGTEAFF. This chain connects TRBV18 to TRBJ1-1, with D possibly matching TRBD1 (5 bases). This CDR3 has 15 amino acids. Germline V gene data show CDR1 as KGHSH and CDR2 as LQKENI. Trimming shortened V by 2 bases and J by 4 bases, and 14 bases separated the two germline ends.

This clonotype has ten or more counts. CDR3 region: CASSQDPEARSYGYTF. DNA of the CDR3: TGCGCCAGCAGCCAAGATCCGGAAGCCCGCTCCTATGGCTACACCTTC. The chain has TRBV4-3 and TRBJ1-2, with D hard to call. Germline lookup yields CDR1 LGHNA and CDR2 YSLEER. CDR3 length: 16 amino acids. The ends were cut back, 0 bases at V and 4 bases at J, with 15 bases in the middle.

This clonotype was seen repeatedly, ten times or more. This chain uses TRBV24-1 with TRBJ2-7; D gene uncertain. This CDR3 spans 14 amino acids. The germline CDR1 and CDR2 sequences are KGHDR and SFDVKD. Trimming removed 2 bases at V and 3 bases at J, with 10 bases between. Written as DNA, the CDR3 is TGTGCCACCAGTGATTCACGGACGGACTACGAGCAGTACTTC. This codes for CATSDSRTDYEQYF.

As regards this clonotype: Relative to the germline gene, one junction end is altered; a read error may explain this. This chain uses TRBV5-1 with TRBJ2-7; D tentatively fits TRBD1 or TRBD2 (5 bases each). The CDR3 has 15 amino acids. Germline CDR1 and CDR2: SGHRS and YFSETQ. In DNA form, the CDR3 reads TGCGCCAGCGGCTTGGGGACGGCCCAGCCCTACGAGCAGTACTTC. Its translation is CASGLGTAQPYEQYF.

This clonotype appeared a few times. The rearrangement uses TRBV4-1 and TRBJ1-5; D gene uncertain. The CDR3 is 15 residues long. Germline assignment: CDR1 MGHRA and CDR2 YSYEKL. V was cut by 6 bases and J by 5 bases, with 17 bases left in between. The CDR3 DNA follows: TGCGCCAGCAGTCAACCCCTGGACGGTTATCAGCCCCAGCATTTT. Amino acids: CASSQPLDGYQPQHF.

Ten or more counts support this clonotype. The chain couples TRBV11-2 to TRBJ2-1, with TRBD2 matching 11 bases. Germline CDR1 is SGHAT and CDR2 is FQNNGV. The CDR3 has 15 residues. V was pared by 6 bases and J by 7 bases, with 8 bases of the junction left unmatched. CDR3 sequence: CASRPTSGSENEQFF. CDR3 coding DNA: TGTGCCAGCAGACCCACTAGCGGGAGTGAGAATGAGCAGTTCTTC.

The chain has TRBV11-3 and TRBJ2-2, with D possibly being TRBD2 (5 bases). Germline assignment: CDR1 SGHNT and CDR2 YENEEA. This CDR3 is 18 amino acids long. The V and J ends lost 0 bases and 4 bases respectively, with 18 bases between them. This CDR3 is CASSLDLRIGERTGELFF. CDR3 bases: TGTGCCAGCAGCTTAGATCTTCGAATCGGGGAACGCACCGGGGAGCTGTTTTTT. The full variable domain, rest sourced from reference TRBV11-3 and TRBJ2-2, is EAGVVQSPRYKIIEKKQPVAFWCNPISGHNTLYWYLQNLGQGPELLIRYENEEAVDDSQLPKDRFSAERLKGVDSTLKIQPAELGDSAVYLCASSLDLRIGERTGELFFGEGSRLTVL.

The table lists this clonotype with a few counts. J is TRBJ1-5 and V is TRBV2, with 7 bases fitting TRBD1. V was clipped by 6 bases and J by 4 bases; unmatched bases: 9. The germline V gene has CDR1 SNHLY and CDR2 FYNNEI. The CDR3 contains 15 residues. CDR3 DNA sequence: TGTGCCAGCAGCGCAGCGGGACAGTTTAATCAGCCCCAGCATTTT. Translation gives CASSAAGQFNQPQHF.